These T cell receptor beta chains were read from a single sample in a study of circulating CD8 cells and anti-PD-1 response in melanoma. Each CDR3 protein is one row after TCRdb ran MiXCR on the reads. This table has 200 to 300 distinct CDR3 sequences, about 9.2% appearing once. The material was CD8+ T cells from PBMCs, obtained at baseline or after one month of anti-PD-1 therapy (not recorded which). The receptors here all came from a human donor with melanoma. The CDR3 runs from the conserved cysteine through the conserved F or W. Each record gives: V gene, J gene, D gene, clone size, CDR3 protein, CDR3 DNA. D genes are given only for firm matches. Clone size is stated in some rows and not others, as once, few, many or a class when expanded.

v_gene: TRBV27; j_gene: TRBJ2-1; d_gene: .; abundance: medium-sized; CDR3aa: CASSPSYNEQFF; CDR3nt: TGTGCCAGCAGTCCATCCTACAATGAGCAGTTCTTC
v_gene: TRBV19; j_gene: TRBJ2-7; d_gene: .; abundance: large; CDR3aa: CASSSTGGSYEQYF; CDR3nt: TGTGCCAGTAGTTCGACCGGGGGCTCCTACGAGCAGTACTTC
v_gene: TRBV19; j_gene: TRBJ2-7; d_gene: TRBD1; abundance: medium-sized; CDR3aa: CATQMTGGLYEQYF; CDR3nt: TGTGCCACTCAAATGACAGGGGGCCTCTACGAGCAGTACTTC
v_gene: TRBV11-2; j_gene: TRBJ1-2; d_gene: .; abundance: large; CDR3aa: CASSSFSGLGYGYTF; CDR3nt: TGTGCCAGCAGCTCGTTCTCGGGTCTCGGCTATGGCTACACCTTC
v_gene: TRBV10-3; j_gene: TRBJ2-3; d_gene: .; abundance: medium-sized; CDR3aa: CASQARDTDTQYF; CDR3nt: TGTGCCTCCCAGGCCAGGGACACAGATACGCAGTATTTT
v_gene: TRBV6-5; j_gene: TRBJ1-1; d_gene: .; abundance: large; CDR3aa: CASSYLPPVDTEAFF; CDR3nt: TGTGCCAGCAGTTACCTCCCTCCCGTGGACACTGAAGCTTTCTTT
v_gene: TRBV2; j_gene: TRBJ1-5; d_gene: .; abundance: large; CDR3aa: CASSENQPQHF; CDR3nt: TGTGCCAGCAGTGAGAACCAGCCCCAGCATTTT
v_gene: TRBV12-3/TRBV12-4; j_gene: TRBJ1-2; d_gene: .; abundance: large; CDR3aa: CASSFEPYYGYTF; CDR3nt: TGTGCCAGCAGTTTCGAACCTTACTATGGCTACACCTTC
v_gene: TRBV20-1; j_gene: TRBJ2-3; d_gene: TRBD2; abundance: .; CDR3aa: CSASLLAGSTDTQYF; CDR3nt: TGCAGTGCTAGCCTTTTAGCGGGGAGCACAGATACGCAGTATTTT
v_gene: TRBV28; j_gene: TRBJ2-1; d_gene: .; abundance: medium-sized; CDR3aa: CASMRGAYNEQFF; CDR3nt: TGTGCCAGCATGAGGGGCGCATACAATGAGCAGTTCTTC
v_gene: TRBV2; j_gene: TRBJ2-7; d_gene: TRBD1; abundance: medium-sized; CDR3aa: CASSSRGQAPYEQYF; CDR3nt: TGTGCCAGCAGTTCCCGGGGACAGGCCCCCTACGAGCAGTACTTC
v_gene: TRBV28; j_gene: TRBJ1-6; d_gene: TRBD1; abundance: few; CDR3aa: CASSNERQGGNSPLHF; CDR3nt: TGTGCCAGCAGTAATGAAAGACAGGGTGGTAATTCACCCCTCCACTTT
v_gene: TRBV13; j_gene: TRBJ2-7; d_gene: TRBD2; abundance: large; CDR3aa: CASSLGTTCYEQYF; CDR3nt: TGTGCCAGCAGCTTGGGGACTACTTGCTACGAGCAGTACTTC
v_gene: TRBV9; j_gene: TRBJ2-3; d_gene: .; abundance: .; CDR3aa: CASDSSGGDTQYF; CDR3nt: TGTGCCAGCGATTCTTCTGGGGGGGATACGCAGTATTTT
v_gene: TRBV25-1; j_gene: TRBJ2-3; d_gene: .; abundance: large; CDR3aa: CASSEDITDTQYF; CDR3nt: TGTGCCAGCAGTGAGGACATCACAGATACGCAGTATTTT
v_gene: TRBV19; j_gene: TRBJ2-7; d_gene: .; abundance: large; CDR3aa: CASSIRDSYPDEQYF; CDR3nt: TGTGCCAGTAGTATCAGAGACTCCTACCCGGATGAGCAGTACTTC
v_gene: TRBV2; j_gene: TRBJ1-2; d_gene: TRBD1; abundance: large; CDR3aa: CASFPTGTTNYGYTF; CDR3nt: TGTGCCAGCTTTCCGACAGGGACGACTAACTATGGCTACACCTTC
v_gene: TRBV7-2; j_gene: TRBJ2-2; d_gene: .; abundance: medium-sized; CDR3aa: CASSLEAHETVRTGELFF; CDR3nt: TGTGCCAGCAGCTTAGAGGCACACGAGACAGTCAGGACCGGGGAGCTGTTTTTT
v_gene: TRBV19; j_gene: TRBJ2-1; d_gene: TRBD2; abundance: medium-sized; CDR3aa: CASSMGLRNEQFF; CDR3nt: TGTGCCAGTAGTATGGGACTAAGGAATGAGCAGTTCTTC
v_gene: TRBV28; j_gene: TRBJ2-7; d_gene: .; abundance: medium-sized; CDR3aa: CASSPLGGAAAYEQYF; CDR3nt: TGTGCCAGCAGTCCGCTAGGGGGGGCGGCTGCCTACGAGCAGTACTTC
v_gene: TRBV28; j_gene: TRBJ2-3; d_gene: TRBD1; abundance: medium-sized; CDR3aa: CASSLFSPPRQGRRDTQYF; CDR3nt: TGTGCCAGCAGTTTATTCTCCCCACCTCGACAGGGACGTAGAGATACGCAGTATTTT
v_gene: TRBV29-1; j_gene: TRBJ2-2; d_gene: .; abundance: medium-sized; CDR3aa: CSVGPNTGELFF; CDR3nt: TGCAGCGTTGGTCCGAACACCGGGGAGCTGTTTTTT
v_gene: TRBV11-1; j_gene: TRBJ1-1; d_gene: TRBD1; abundance: large; CDR3aa: CASSFLRQGSMNTGAFF; CDR3nt: TGTGCCAGCAGCTTCTTGCGACAGGGAAGCATGAACACTGGAGCTTTCTTT
v_gene: TRBV19; j_gene: TRBJ2-1; d_gene: TRBD2; abundance: large; CDR3aa: CASSIDPPGLAGYNEQFF; CDR3nt: TGTGCCAGTAGTATCGACCCTCCGGGACTAGCGGGGTACAATGAGCAGTTCTTC
v_gene: TRBV16; j_gene: TRBJ1-2; d_gene: .; abundance: medium-sized; CDR3aa: CASSQDFLSYGYTF; CDR3nt: TGTGCCAGCAGCCAAGACTTTCTGAGCTATGGCTACACCTTC
v_gene: TRBV7-2; j_gene: TRBJ1-2; d_gene: TRBD1; abundance: medium-sized; CDR3aa: CASSYGTASNYGYTF; CDR3nt: TGTGCCAGCAGCTACGGGACAGCTTCTAACTATGGCTACACCTTC
v_gene: TRBV19; j_gene: TRBJ1-1; d_gene: .; abundance: large; CDR3aa: CASSLWADNTEAFF; CDR3nt: TGTGCCAGTAGTCTCTGGGCGGATAACACTGAAGCTTTCTTT
v_gene: TRBV12-3/TRBV12-4; j_gene: TRBJ2-1; d_gene: .; abundance: large; CDR3aa: CASSPGWDEQFF; CDR3nt: TGTGCCAGCAGCCCAGGTTGGGACGAGCAGTTCTTC
v_gene: TRBV27; j_gene: TRBJ2-7; d_gene: .; abundance: medium-sized; CDR3aa: CASRGYEQYF; CDR3nt: TGTGCCAGCAGGGGATACGAGCAGTACTTC
v_gene: TRBV28; j_gene: TRBJ2-4; d_gene: TRBD2; abundance: .; CDR3aa: CASSLSSGGAKNIQYF; CDR3nt: TGTGCCAGCAGTTTATCCAGCGGGGGAGCCAAAAACATTCAGTACTTC
v_gene: TRBV27; j_gene: TRBJ1-1; d_gene: .; abundance: medium-sized; CDR3aa: CASSAARADTEAFF; CDR3nt: TGTGCCAGCAGCGCGGCGCGGGCGGACACTGAAGCTTTCTTT
v_gene: TRBV27; j_gene: TRBJ2-1; d_gene: .; abundance: large; CDR3aa: CASSSTDNEQFF; CDR3nt: TGTGCCAGCAGTTCCACAGACAATGAGCAGTTCTTC
v_gene: TRBV2; j_gene: TRBJ2-7; d_gene: TRBD1; abundance: medium-sized; CDR3aa: CASLRTGYEQYF; CDR3nt: TGTGCCAGTCTCCGGACAGGGTACGAGCAGTACTTC
v_gene: TRBV19; j_gene: TRBJ2-1; d_gene: .; abundance: few; CDR3aa: CASSMLPRGNNEQFF; CDR3nt: TGTGCCAGTAGTATGCTCCCGAGGGGGAACAATGAGCAGTTCTTC